This paragraph reports one TCR beta chain. The target antigen is unknown. The PCR had 60 Vbeta and 13 Jbeta primers. The data were produced by immunoSEQ multiplex PCR, yet TCRdb's version contains in-frame clones alone and is incomplete. The sample holds approximately 150,000 clones, about 84% seen once. This sample stems from a study of cytomegalovirus exposure and HLA in healthy donors. Study in general: Early on, a data release was issued that held 80 million or so unique TCRs from HLA-typed donors.

Study-level findings and limits: The authors listed roughly 150 TCR beta chains as cytomegalovirus-associated. In a later analysis, an Asian-associated ancestry cluster reportedly showed fewer N-insertions than the roughly 650-donor mean.

With 3 bases clipped from V and 3 bases from J, the junction kept 5 bases outside the gene matches. Germline V gene lookup returns CDR1 SGHRS and CDR2 YFSETQ. This CDR3 region has 15 residues. This chain links TRBV5-1 with TRBJ1-4; 7 positions match TRBD1. This clonotype was obtained from a man aged 50-60 years in good health and CMV-seropositive. The sequenced sample was PBMCs. The CDR3 here is CASSSKGTANEKLFF. In nucleotides, the CDR3 is TGCGCCAGCAGCTCAAAAGGGACAGCTAATGAAAAACTGTTTTTT.